This TCR beta chain was retrieved from a study of beta chain features in type 1 diabetes. Across the whole study: Examined across all samples were roughly 110,000,000 sorted cells. Study findings and constraints: Moderately but significantly shorter TCRB CDR3s were found in Type 1 diabetes patients in all four CD4+ subsets.

Each donor gave one heparinised blood draw averaging approximately 100 mL. By way of CD45RO/CCR7/CD25/CD127/CD95/CD27, the CD4+ regulatory, stem cell-like memory, central memory and naive cells were sorted. The investigators reverse transcribed all of the isolated RNA, so they sequenced expressed TCRB transcripts. The method was immunoSEQ multiplex PCR; TCRdb's version includes in-frame clones alone and lacks a portion of them. Here the sample spans 230,000 or so clones, 16% being singletons. V was trimmed by 2 bases and J by 2 bases, leaving 11 bases between them. The CDR3 contains 15 residues. CDR1 is LNHDA and CDR2 is SQIVND in the germline V gene (reference sequence). Note on this clone: Its specificity is not known.

The chain combines TRBV19 with TRBJ2-3; TRBD1 is a possible D gene (5 bases). The source of this sequence is a man aged 25 to 45 with type 1 diabetes. Sequenced: naive CD4+ T cells from blood. The CDR3 protein is CASSIRQTITDTQYF. The CDR3 region has the DNA TGTGCCAGTAGTATACGACAGACCATCACAGATACGCAGTATTTT.